This is a list of T cell receptor beta chains from one sample in a study of blood T cells in healthy people across ages. TCRdb re-analysed the 5' RACE reads in MiXCR, keeping a single row per CDR3 protein. The sample carries over a million distinct CDR3 sequences, approximately 25% recorded once. This sample also appeared in a second study, on T cells of mothers and their children.

The sequenced sample consisted of blood. Source of these receptors: a girl aged 2-10 years in good health. The CDR3 runs from the conserved cysteine through the conserved F or W. Fields, in order: clone size, V gene, J gene, D gene, CDR3 protein, CDR3 DNA. D genes are given only for firm matches. Size tells how often a clone was seen (once, few, many) or the class of an expanded clone, and some rows leave it out.

>few|TRBV27|TRBJ2-3|TRBD2
CASSPGTSGGVTDTQYF
TGTGCCAGCAGTCCCGGGACTAGCGGGGGGGTCACAGATACGCAGTATTTT
>.|TRBV11-2|TRBJ2-7|TRBD1
CASGRQGFGGEQYF
TGTGCCAGCGGCAGACAGGGGTTCGGAGGCGAGCAGTACTTC
>.|TRBV18|TRBJ2-4|.
CASSPLQRQIQYF
TGTGCCAGCTCACCACTTCAGAGACAGATTCAGTACTTC
>.|TRBV20-1|TRBJ2-2|.
CSARFGNTGELFF
TGCAGTGCTAGATTCGGGAACACCGGGGAGCTGTTTTTT
>few|TRBV29-1|TRBJ2-1|.
CSVLPTGYSKQDEQFF
TGCAGCGTGTTACCGACAGGTTACTCAAAGCAGGATGAGCAGTTCTTC
>.|TRBV29-1|TRBJ1-1|.
CSSRTDLNTEAFF
TGCAGCTCCCGGACAGACTTGAACACTGAAGCTTTCTTT
>few|TRBV6-6|TRBJ2-1|.
CASIGGTEQFF
TGTGCCAGCATCGGCGGCACCGAGCAGTTCTTC
>few|TRBV11-1|TRBJ2-7|TRBD1
CASSQSTGRYEQYF
TGTGCCAGCAGCCAGTCGACAGGGCGCTACGAGCAGTACTTC
>.|TRBV29-1|TRBJ1-1|.
CSVAAETPEF
TGCAGCGTTGCCGCAGAGACCCCAGAATTT
>.|TRBV20-1|TRBJ2-7|TRBD2
CSVGAGGPSGEQYF
TGCAGTGTCGGAGCGGGAGGGCCGTCGGGTGAGCAGTACTTC
>few|TRBV2|TRBJ2-1|.
CASSQSYEQFF
TGTGCCAGCAGTCAGAGCTATGAGCAGTTCTTC
>.|TRBV7-2|TRBJ2-7|TRBD2
CASSLERGPYEQYF
TGTGCCAGCAGCTTAGAGCGGGGGCCCTACGAGCAGTACTTC
>.|TRBV5-1|TRBJ2-4|TRBD2
CASSPPTSGTKNIQYF
TGCGCCAGCAGCCCACCGACTAGCGGGACCAAAAACATTCAGTACTTC
>few|TRBV7-2|TRBJ2-7|.
CASSPTLNYEQYF
TGTGCCAGCAGCCCGACTTTAAACTACGAGCAGTACTTC
>.|TRBV4-2|TRBJ1-2|.
CASSPQQGMVYGYTF
TGTGCCAGCAGCCCCCAACAGGGTATGGTCTATGGCTACACCTTC
>.|TRBV27|TRBJ1-1|.
CASISSGSLFNTEAFF
TGTGCCAGCATTTCATCGGGGTCCCTTTTTAACACTGAAGCTTTCTTT
>.|TRBV6-1|TRBJ2-2|.
CASSEAEFTGALFF
TGTGCCAGCAGTGAAGCTGAGTTCACCGGGGCGCTGTTTTTT
>many|TRBV28|TRBJ1-4|.
CASSQEKLFF
TGTGCCAGCAGTCAAGAAAAACTGTTTTTT
>.|TRBV2|TRBJ1-1|.
CASRGIGTANMNTEAFF
TGTGCCAGCAGGGGTATCGGGACGGCTAACATGAACACTGAAGCTTTCTTT
>few|TRBV20-1|TRBJ1-4|TRBD1
CSAEDRVGEKLFF
TGCAGTGCTGAAGACAGGGTGGGTGAAAAACTGTTTTTT
>.|TRBV7-9|TRBJ2-1|TRBD1
CASSSTRQGSDEQFF
TGTGCCAGCAGCTCTACCCGACAGGGTTCGGATGAGCAGTTCTTC
>many|TRBV5-1|TRBJ1-2|TRBD1
CASSPRTGNYGYTF
TGCGCCAGCAGCCCCCGGACAGGAAACTATGGCTACACCTTC
>.|TRBV12-3/TRBV12-4|TRBJ1-1|.
CASRLNRDTEAFF
TGTGCCAGCAGACTGAACCGAGACACTGAAGCTTTCTTT
>few|TRBV7-3|TRBJ2-3|.
CASSLVRDETDTQYF
TGTGCCAGCAGCTTGGTAAGGGACGAGACAGATACGCAGTATTTT
>few|TRBV12-3/TRBV12-4|TRBJ2-3|.
CASSLNLGRADTQYF
TGTGCCAGCAGTTTAAACTTGGGTAGGGCAGATACGCAGTATTTT
>.|TRBV6-6|TRBJ2-4|TRBD2
CASSPKGLAGGLSKNLQYF
TGTGCCAGCAGTCCGAAGGGACTAGCGGGAGGTCTATCCAAAAACCTTCAGTACTTC
>.|TRBV15|TRBJ2-7|.
CATSRDYYEQYF
TGTGCCACCAGCAGAGATTACTACGAGCAGTACTTC
>.|TRBV4-1|TRBJ2-7|TRBD1
CASSQPRDRVGYEQYF
TGCGCCAGCAGCCAACCCCGGGACAGGGTGGGCTACGAGCAGTACTTC
>few|TRBV28|TRBJ1-2|TRBD1
CASSGTGVSYGYTF
TGTGCCAGCAGTGGGACAGGGGTCTCCTATGGCTACACCTTC
>many|TRBV29-1|TRBJ2-1|TRBD2
CSVEGTSGTYNEQFF
TGCAGCGTTGAAGGGACTAGCGGGACCTACAATGAGCAGTTCTTC
>.|TRBV2|TRBJ2-7|TRBD2
CASSFGLAGGVVYERYF
TGTGCCAGCAGTTTCGGACTAGCGGGAGGAGTGGTGTACGAGCGGTACTTC
>.|TRBV9|TRBJ1-4|.
CASSVTASGGEKLFF
TGTGCCAGCAGCGTAACGGCGAGCGGAGGTGAAAAACTGTTTTTT
>.|TRBV7-9|TRBJ2-1|.
CASSLGLASHNEQFF
TGTGCCAGCAGCTTAGGTTTAGCGTCACACAATGAGCAGTTCTTC
>few|TRBV20-1|TRBJ2-1|TRBD2
CSTQVLAGKNEQFF
TGCAGCACCCAAGTGCTAGCGGGAAAGAATGAGCAGTTCTTC
>.|TRBV6-5|TRBJ2-1|.
CATGGPFGNEQFF
TGTGCCACCGGGGGACCTTTTGGCAATGAGCAGTTCTTC
>few|TRBV11-2|TRBJ1-4|.
CAGSPPGRANEKLFF
TGTGCCGGCAGCCCTCCGGGTCGCGCTAATGAAAAACTGTTTTTT
>.|TRBV7-6|TRBJ2-7|.
CASSSFGPEGYEQYF
TGTGCCAGCAGCTCTTTTGGCCCTGAGGGCTACGAGCAGTACTTC
>.|TRBV9|TRBJ2-5|.
CASSPNRQTQYF
TGTGCCAGCAGCCCAAATAGGCAGACCCAGTACTTC
>.|TRBV2|TRBJ1-2|.
CASSVFAERGYTF
TGTGCCAGCAGTGTGTTCGCCGAACGGGGCTACACCTTC
>few|TRBV24-1|TRBJ2-1|TRBD1
CASGQGNSYNEQFF
TGTGCCAGCGGACAGGGCAACTCCTACAATGAGCAGTTCTTC
>.|TRBV7-3|TRBJ1-2|.
CASSLNSAGAGGYTF
TGTGCCAGCAGCTTAAATTCAGCAGGGGCGGGAGGCTACACCTTC
>few|TRBV6-2/TRBV6-3|TRBJ2-7|.
CASRDRTRSYEQYF
TGTGCCAGCAGAGACAGGACCCGCTCCTACGAGCAGTACTTC
>.|TRBV20-1|TRBJ2-5|.
CSAQGEGETQYF
TGCAGTGCCCAGGGAGAGGGGGAGACCCAGTACTTC
>.|TRBV5-6|TRBJ2-5|TRBD1
CASSSGTGRGETQYF
TGTGCCAGCAGCTCCGGGACAGGGAGGGGAGAGACCCAGTACTTC
>few|TRBV5-1|TRBJ2-6|TRBD1
CASSLTGGGQLGANVLTF
TGCGCCAGCAGCTTAACAGGGGGTGGTCAACTTGGGGCCAACGTCCTGACTTTC
>few|TRBV24-1|TRBJ2-5|.
CATSDYGREDHGETQYF
TGTGCCACCAGTGATTACGGAAGGGAGGACCACGGGGAGACCCAGTACTTC
>.|TRBV10-1|TRBJ2-4|.
CASSDSESIQYF
TGCGCCAGCAGTGATTCGGAAAGCATTCAGTACTTC
>few|TRBV11-2|TRBJ2-7|TRBD2
CASSSLAGAPEQYF
TGTGCCAGCAGCTCACTAGCGGGAGCCCCCGAGCAGTACTTC
>few|TRBV7-3|TRBJ2-7|TRBD2
CASSLNTGRYEQYF
TGTGCCAGCAGCTTAAATACCGGGAGGTACGAGCAGTACTTC
>few|TRBV7-3|TRBJ1-2|.
CASSFGGWSNGYTF
TGTGCCAGCAGCTTCGGGGGGTGGTCGAATGGCTACACCTTC
>few|TRBV2|TRBJ2-3|.
CASRFGGGPPNTDTQYF
TGTGCCAGCAGGTTCGGTGGAGGACCACCTAACACAGATACGCAGTATTTT
>.|TRBV7-9|TRBJ1-1|.
CASSPGGLTVEAFF
TGTGCCAGCAGCCCGGGGGGGCTTACTGTAGAAGCTTTCTTT